The 20 T cell receptor beta chains in this list originate from one sample, sequenced in a study of Ad26.COV2.S vaccination and SARS-CoV-2 variants. The table came from immunoSEQ multiplex PCR; TCRdb's copy has only in-frame clones and leaves some out. The data hold tens of thousands of clones, with around 82% observed a single time. The sample consisted of peripheral blood, taken after recovery from COVID-19. These receptors originate from a human donor who had recovered from COVID-19.

Remarks on this clone: The same CDR3 is also encoded by other DNA sequences in this sample. This rearrangement joins TRBV5-1 to TRBJ2-5; D remains ambiguous. From germline, CDR1 is SGHRS and CDR2 YFSETQ. The ends were cut back, 0 bases at V and 5 bases at J, with 5 bases in the middle. The CDR3 sequence is 12 residues long. CDR3 residues: CASSLVGETQYF. In DNA form, the CDR3 reads TGCGCCAGCAGCTTGGTGGGGGAGACCCAGTACTTC.

A remark on this clone: A junction boundary mismatches the germline segment, possibly from a read error. CDR3 bases: TGTGCCAGCAGTGTGGTCCAGGGGGCATATAGTTCACCCCTCCACTTT. It codes for CASSVVQGAYSSPLHF. The chain joins TRBV2 to TRBJ1-6; 8 nucleotides agree with TRBD1. The CDR3 loop spans 16 amino acids. Germline V gives CDR1 SNHLY, CDR2 FYNNEI.

There are a few counts of this clone. CDR3 sequence reads: CASSSTSGSVGTQYF. For the CDR3, the DNA is TGTGCCAGTAGTTCTACTAGCGGGAGTGTCGGTACGCAGTATTTT. The chain uses TRBV19 and TRBJ2-3; TRBD2 agrees at 11 bases. The CDR3 loop spans 15 amino acids. J lost 8 bases, V lost 5 bases, and 9 bases had no gene match. The germline CDR1 and CDR2 sequences are LNHDA and SQIVND (reference sequence).

This clone was seen a few times. V is TRBV5-6 and J is TRBJ1-5, with D unresolved. Germline values: CDR1 SGHDT, CDR2 YYEEEE. CDR3 length: 15 residues. V was pared by 4 bases and J by 5 bases, with 16 bases between. This CDR3 reads CASSPNAASHQPQHF. For the CDR3, the DNA is TGTGCCAGCAGCCCGAATGCGGCCAGCCATCAGCCCCAGCATTTT.

Written as DNA, the CDR3 is TGTGCCAGCAGTGAAGGGGTCAATCAGCCCCAGCATTTT. Translated: CASSEGVNQPQHF. V usage is TRBV6-4 and J usage is TRBJ1-5; perhaps TRBD1 as D (5 bases). V gave up 3 bases and J gave up 3 bases, with 6 bases separating them. This CDR3 region has 13 residues. Germline V lookup: CDR1 MRHNA, CDR2 SNTAGT.

The chain employs TRBV19 and TRBJ1-1, with a tentative D call TRBD1 (6 bases). Germline lookup yields CDR1 LNHDA and CDR2 SQIVND (reference sequence). Trimming pared 5 bases from V and 3 bases from J, leaving 10 bases between. The CDR3 has 13 residues. The CDR3 DNA reads as TGTGCCAGTAGTTCCCAGGGGTACACTGAAGCTTTCTTT. Its translation: CASSSQGYTEAFF.

The chain uses TRBV2 and TRBJ2-3; 16 nucleotides line up with TRBD2. This CDR3 is 15 amino acids long. The junction had 4 bases not matched to a gene; V was cut back by 7 bases and J by 6 bases. Germline-derived CDR1 and CDR2 are SNHLY and FYNNEI. The CDR3 here is CASKGLAGGFDTQYF. As DNA, the CDR3 is TGTGCCAGCAAGGGACTAGCGGGAGGGTTTGATACGCAGTATTTT.

The chain couples TRBV6-5 to TRBJ2-7, with D perhaps TRBD1 (6 bases). V lost 6 bases to trimming and J lost 6 bases, with 15 bases between them. The CDR3 length is 13 residues. Germline V lookup: CDR1 MNHEY, CDR2 SVGAGI. CDR3 residues: CASSPGQRREQYF. The DNA of the CDR3 is TGTGCCAGCAGCCCGGGACAACGCCGCGAGCAGTACTTC.

The chain carries TRBV5-1 and TRBJ1-1; 8 nucleotides agree with TRBD1. The CDR3 consists of 14 residues. V lost 2 bases and J lost 4; bases outside the gene matches: 4. Germline lookup yields CDR1 SGHRS and CDR2 YFSETQ. The CDR3 DNA is TGCGCCAGCAGCTTAAACAGGGGGTTCACTGAAGCTTTCTTT. This gives the protein CASSLNRGFTEAFF.

This chain connects TRBV7-9 to TRBJ2-1; possibly TRBD1 for D (6 bases). The V and J ends lost 1 base and 10 bases respectively, with 26 bases between them. The CDR3 consists of 18 residues. Germline V CDR1 and CDR2: SEHNR, FQNEAQ (reference sequence). CDR3 coding DNA: TGTGCCAGCAGCTTAGAGGGTTTCGGGGCAGGGGAGTTTGAGGAGCAGTTCTTC. It codes for CASSLEGFGAGEFEEQFF.

CDR3 in amino acids: CASSLARGLQETQYF. The CDR3 nucleotides are TGTGCCAGCAGCTTAGCCAGGGGGCTCCAAGAGACCCAGTACTTC. The chain recombines TRBV11-2 with TRBJ2-5; TRBD1 aligns across 8 bases. CDR1 is SGHAT, CDR2 FQNNGV, per germline. The J segment lost 1 base and the V segment lost 1 base, leaving 2 bases of the junction unmatched. The CDR3 runs to 15 residues.

The genes are TRBV12-3 or TRBV12-4 and TRBJ2-7, with 8 bases that match TRBD2. Trimming removed 3 bases from V and 2 bases from J; junction bases left unmatched: 0. The CDR3 covers 13 residues. CDR3 sequence (DNA): TGTGCCAGCAGTTTGACTAGCGCCTACGAGCAGTACTTC. Its translation is CASSLTSAYEQYF.

This chain joins TRBV19 and TRBJ2-5, with 10 nucleotides matching TRBD1. J gave up 4 bases and V 5 bases, and 7 bases lay outside the gene matches. The CDR3 contains 15 residues. Germline CDR1 is LNHDA and CDR2 is SQIVND (reference sequence). The CDR3 nucleotides read TGTGCCAGTAGTGCCGGACAGGGGGGGTCAGAGACCCAGTACTTC. This codes for CASSAGQGGSETQYF.

The V gene is TRBV28, the J gene TRBJ2-7; TRBD1 agrees at 7 bases. From germline, CDR1 is MDHEN and CDR2 SYDVKM. This CDR3 is 13 amino acids long. V lost 8 bases, J lost 3 bases, and 7 bases stayed unmatched. The CDR3 here is CASGAGQVYEQYF. Written as DNA, the CDR3 is TGTGCCAGCGGCGCCGGACAGGTCTACGAGCAGTACTTC. Looking up the rest from reference TRBV28 and TRBJ2-7 gives the full variable domain: DVKVTQSSRYLVKRTGEKVFLECVQDMDHENMFWYRQDPGLGLRLIYFSYDVKMKEKGDIPEGYSVSREKKERFSLILESASTNQTSMYLCASGAGQVYEQYFGPGTRLTVT.

The chain joins TRBV24-1 to TRBJ1-5; no clear D gene. Germline V gene sequence: CDR1 KGHDR, CDR2 SFDVKD. V was clipped by 5 bases and J by 5 bases, with 9 bases between them. This CDR3 is 13 amino acids long. The CDR3 spells CATSAFGDQPQHF. In DNA form, the CDR3 reads TGTGCCACCAGTGCTTTCGGGGATCAGCCCCAGCATTTT.

CDR3: CASSQGGDTQYF. CDR3 nucleotides: TGTGCCAGCAGCCAAGGGGGGGATACGCAGTATTTT. V is TRBV4-2 and J is TRBJ2-3; TRBD1 or TRBD2 may be the D gene (5 bases each). Germline loops: CDR1 LGHNA, CDR2 YNFKEQ. The V gene lost 1 base and the J gene lost 6 bases, with 5 bases spanning the gap. CDR3 size: 12 residues.

This clone was counted only a few times. The genes are TRBV12-5 and TRBJ2-2; D not resolved. V shed 2 bases and J shed 6 bases, with 10 bases lying between them. The CDR3 loop spans 14 amino acids. Germline lookup yields CDR1 LGHNT and CDR2 FRNRAP. The CDR3 DNA reads TGTGCTAGTGGTTTGTCCTCCCTCCCCGGGGAGCTGTTTTTT. Protein: CASGLSSLPGELFF.

This clone turned up a few times. The J gene is TRBJ2-3, the V gene TRBV4-3; D is possibly TRBD2 (6 bases). V gave up 4 bases and J gave up 0 bases, with 8 bases separating them. Looked up from germline, CDR1 is LGHNA and CDR2 is YSLEER. CDR3 length: 14 residues. The CDR3 DNA reads TGCGCCAGCAGCCCGGGGACTAGCACAGATACGCAGTATTTT. Its translation: CASSPGTSTDTQYF.

This clone was detected a few times. V usage is TRBV6-5 and J usage is TRBJ1-6; 7 bases map to TRBD1. This CDR3 has 16 residues. V shed 0 bases and J 7 bases; nucleotides not matched to a gene: 6. The germline V gene encodes CDR1 MNHEY and CDR2 SVGAGI. The CDR3: CASSYSSTGVNSPLHF. CDR3 sequence (DNA): TGTGCCAGCAGTTACTCGAGTACAGGGGTAAATTCACCCCTCCACTTT.

This clone showed up just once. The CDR3 reads CASCADRDIPEAFF. The CDR3 bases are TGTGCCAGCTGCGCAGACAGGGATATCCCTGAAGCTTTCTTT. The chain recombines TRBV18 with TRBJ1-1, with 7 nucleotides matching TRBD1. J was trimmed by 6 bases and V by 7 bases; bases with no gene match: 11. This CDR3 is built from 14 residues. Germline lookup yields CDR1 KGHSH and CDR2 LQKENI. The full variable domain, completed using reference TRBV18 and TRBJ1-1, is NAGVMQNPRHLVRRRGQEARLRCSPMKGHSHVYWYRQLPEEGLKFMVYLQKENIIDESGMPKERFSAEFPKEGPSILRIQQVVRGDSAAYFCASCADRDIPEAFFGQGTRLTVV.